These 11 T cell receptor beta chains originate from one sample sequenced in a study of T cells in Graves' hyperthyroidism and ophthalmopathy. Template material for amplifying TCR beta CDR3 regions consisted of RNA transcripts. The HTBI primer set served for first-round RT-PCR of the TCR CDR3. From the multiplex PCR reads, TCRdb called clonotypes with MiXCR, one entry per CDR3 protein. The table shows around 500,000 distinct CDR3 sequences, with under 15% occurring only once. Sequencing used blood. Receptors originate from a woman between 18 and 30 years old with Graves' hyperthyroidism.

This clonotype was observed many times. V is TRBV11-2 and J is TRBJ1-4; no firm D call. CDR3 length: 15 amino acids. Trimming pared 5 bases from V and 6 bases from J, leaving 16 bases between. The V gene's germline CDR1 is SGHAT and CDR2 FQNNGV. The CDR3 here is CASSQARQSDEKLFF. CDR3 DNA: TGTGCCAGCAGCCAAGCTCGGCAGAGCGATGAAAAACTGTTTTTT.

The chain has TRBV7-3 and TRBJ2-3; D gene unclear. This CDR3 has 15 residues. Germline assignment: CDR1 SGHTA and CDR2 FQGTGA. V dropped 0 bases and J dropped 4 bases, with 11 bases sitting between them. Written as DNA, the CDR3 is TGTGCCAGCAGCTTAACGGCTGATTATGCAGATACGCAGTATTTT. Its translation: CASSLTADYADTQYF.

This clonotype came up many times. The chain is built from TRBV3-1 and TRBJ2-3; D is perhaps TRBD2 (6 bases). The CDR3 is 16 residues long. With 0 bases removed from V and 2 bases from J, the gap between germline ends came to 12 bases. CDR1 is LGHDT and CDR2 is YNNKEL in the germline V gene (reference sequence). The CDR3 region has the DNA TGTGCCAGCAGCCAAGATTGGCTAGCGTACACAGATACGCAGTATTTT. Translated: CASSQDWLAYTDTQYF.

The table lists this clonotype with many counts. The CDR3 loop reads CASSGGGTNSYEQYF. CDR3 DNA: TGTGCCAGTAGTGGAGGGGGGACCAATTCCTACGAGCAGTACTTC. The V gene is TRBV19, the J gene TRBJ2-7; the D call may be TRBD1 or TRBD2 (6 bases each). This CDR3 is 15 amino acids long. Trimming removed 5 bases from V and 1 base from J, with 15 bases in between. Germline V gene data show CDR1 as LNHDA and CDR2 as SQIVND (reference sequence). Together with reference TRBV19 and TRBJ2-7, the CDR3 gives the full variable domain: DGGITQSPKYLFRKEGQNVTLSCEQNLNHDAMYWYRQDPGQGLRLIYYSQIVNDFQKGDIAEGYSVSREKKESFPLTVTSAQKNPTAFYLCASSGGGTNSYEQYFGPGTRLTVT.

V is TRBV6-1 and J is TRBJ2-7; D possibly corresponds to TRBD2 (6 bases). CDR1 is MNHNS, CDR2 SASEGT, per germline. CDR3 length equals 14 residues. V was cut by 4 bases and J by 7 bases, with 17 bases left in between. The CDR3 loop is CASSAAGPAGEQYV. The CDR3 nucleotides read TGTGCCAGCAGTGCTGCGGGACCTGCCGGGGAGCAGTACGTC.

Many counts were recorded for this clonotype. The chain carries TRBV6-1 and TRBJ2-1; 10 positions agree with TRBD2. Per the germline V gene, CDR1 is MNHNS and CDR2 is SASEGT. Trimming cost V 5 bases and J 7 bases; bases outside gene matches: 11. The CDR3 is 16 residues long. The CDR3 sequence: CASSPLAGVFWNEQFF. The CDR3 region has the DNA TGTGCCAGCAGTCCGCTAGCGGGAGTGTTTTGGAATGAGCAGTTCTTC.

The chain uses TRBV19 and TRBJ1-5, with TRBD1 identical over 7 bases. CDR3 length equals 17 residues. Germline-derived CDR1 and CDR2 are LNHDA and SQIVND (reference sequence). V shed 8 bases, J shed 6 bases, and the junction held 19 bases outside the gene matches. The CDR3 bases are TGTGCCAGTTCCCCACCGCTACAGGGGAGCTGGGGTCAGCCCCAGCATTTT. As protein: CASSPPLQGSWGQPQHF.

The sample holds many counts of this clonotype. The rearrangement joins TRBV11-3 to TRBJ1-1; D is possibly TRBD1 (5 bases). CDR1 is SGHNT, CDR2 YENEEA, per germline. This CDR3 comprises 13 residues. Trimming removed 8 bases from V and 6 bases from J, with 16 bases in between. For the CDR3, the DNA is TGTGCCAGCGTCTTGGGCGAGGGGCCTGAAGCTTTCTTT. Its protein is CASVLGEGPEAFF. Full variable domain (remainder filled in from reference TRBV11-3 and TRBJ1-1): EAGVVQSPRYKIIEKKQPVAFWCNPISGHNTLYWYLQNLGQGPELLIRYENEEAVDDSQLPKDRFSAERLKGVDSTLKIQPAELGDSAVYLCASVLGEGPEAFFGQGTRLTVV.

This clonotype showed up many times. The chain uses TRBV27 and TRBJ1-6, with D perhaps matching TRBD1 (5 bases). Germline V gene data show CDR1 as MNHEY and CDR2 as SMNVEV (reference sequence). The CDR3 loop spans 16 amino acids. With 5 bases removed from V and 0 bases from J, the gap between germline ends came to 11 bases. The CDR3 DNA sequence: TGTGCCAGCAGTGCCAGGGTTAGCTCCTATAATTCACCCCTCCACTTT. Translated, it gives CASSARVSSYNSPLHF.

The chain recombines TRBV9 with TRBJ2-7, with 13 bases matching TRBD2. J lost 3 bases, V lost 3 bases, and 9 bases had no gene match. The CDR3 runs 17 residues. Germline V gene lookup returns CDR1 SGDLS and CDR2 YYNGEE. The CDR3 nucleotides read TGTGCCAGCAGCGACAGGACTAGCGGGAGTTACTGCTACGAGCAGTACTTC. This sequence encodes CASSDRTSGSYCYEQYF. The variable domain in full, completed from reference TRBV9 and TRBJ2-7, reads DSGVTQTPKHLITATGQRVTLRCSPRSGDLSVYWYQQSLDQGLQFLIQYYNGEERAKGNILERFSAQQFPDLHSELNLSSLELGDSALYFCASSDRTSGSYCYEQYFGPGTRLTVT.

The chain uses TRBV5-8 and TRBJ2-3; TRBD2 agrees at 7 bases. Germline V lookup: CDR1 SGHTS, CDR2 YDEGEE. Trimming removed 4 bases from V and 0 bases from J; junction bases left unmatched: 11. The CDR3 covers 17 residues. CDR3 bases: TGTGCCAGCAGCCCGTTTCGGCCGGGAGGTAGCACAGATACGCAGTATTTT. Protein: CASSPFRPGGSTDTQYF.